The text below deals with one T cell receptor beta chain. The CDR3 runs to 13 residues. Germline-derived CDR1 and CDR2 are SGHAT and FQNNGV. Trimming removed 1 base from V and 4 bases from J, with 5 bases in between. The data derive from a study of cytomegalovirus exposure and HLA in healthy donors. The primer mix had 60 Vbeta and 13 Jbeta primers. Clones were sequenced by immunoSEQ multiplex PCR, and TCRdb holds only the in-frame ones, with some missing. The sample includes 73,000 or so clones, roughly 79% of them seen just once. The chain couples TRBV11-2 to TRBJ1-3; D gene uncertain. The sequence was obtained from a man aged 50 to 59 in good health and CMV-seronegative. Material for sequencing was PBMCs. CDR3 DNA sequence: TGTGCCAGCAGCTTAGTTGCGGGAAACACCATATATTTT. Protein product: CASSLVAGNTIYF.